The clone carrying this T cell receptor beta chain was picked up many times. One entry per CDR3 protein results from TCRdb running MiXCR on the 5' RACE reads. The table has 90,000 to 100,000 distinct CDR3 sequences, approximately 15% seen once. V shed 0 bases, J shed 8 bases, and the junction held 6 bases outside the gene matches. CDR1 and CDR2 from the germline V gene are SGDLS and YYNGEE. The CDR3 contains 15 residues. The data stem from a study of T cells of healthy individuals. The TCR sequence derives from a human donor in good health. This rearrangement joins TRBV9 to TRBJ2-1; TRBD2 matches 9 bases. CDR3 DNA sequence: TGTGCCAGCAGCGTAGAAGGGACTAGCAGGGATGAGCAGTTCTTC. Protein: CASSVEGTSRDEQFF.